This TCR beta chain comes out of a study of blood T cell repertoires in COVID-19 (dated by TCRdb to 2018 to 2020). Study-level background: Collaborator samples came from the United States, Italy and Spain and covered acute and convalescent phases of COVID-19. The prospective study material was composed of cDNA or gDNA derived from T cells, B-cell-depleted T cells, or PBMCs. Subjects who had been exposed to COVID-19, were actively infected with it, or had recovered from it provided the deeply sampled blood TCRbeta repertoires that made up the dataset. A freely available public database, intended as a resource for researchers studying the immune response to SARS-CoV-2, is where the repertoires were released. The samples were drawn from two sources: the first 160 participants of the ongoing ImmuneRACE study, and 1,254 subjects contributed by 6 global collaborators. The sample metadata nearly always contained a de-identified subject ID, COVID-19 status, age in years and sex. Where available, HLA class I and class II types were taken from metadata supplied by the sample provider and were not determined by assay-based typing.

One collaborating source in Seattle enrolled patients during active infection and followed them longitudinally through the course of disease. Each collaborating institution followed its own protocols to collect whole blood in K2EDTA tubes. For TCRbeta analysis, collaborator samples were shipped as frozen whole blood, as isolated PBMCs, or as DNA extracted from either sample type. What the authors observed across the whole study: Clinical and demographic metadata were provided uncurated, with the amount varying by source and participant.

From the cysteine up to the phenylalanine, the CDR3 has a length of 13 residues. Only the CDR3 DNA stays, 39 bases, in frame from base 1. Trimming accounts for 6 bases at V and 6 bases at J, while the number of junction bases matched to no gene is 5. Taken from the germline V gene, the CDR1 and CDR2 loops are SNHLY and FYNNEI. As to this clone: There is no known antigen for this receptor. It has no much larger one-base neighbor in the sample; base qualities were not kept. Other DNA sequences in this specimen translate into the identical CDR3.

The immunoSEQ Assay, a bias-controlled multiplex PCR, was used to amplify TCRbeta CDR3 regions from genomic DNA. The paper's processing steps were these. The number of nucleated cells in each sample was estimated by amplification of reference gene primers within the assay. To quantify the absolute abundance of each unique TCRbeta CDR3 rearrangement, sequence reads were collapsed and filtered. Productive Simpson clonality was computed per sample as the square root of Simpson's diversity index over productive rearrangements. What TCRdb holds here is the immuneACCESS table cut down to in-frame rearrangements. Part of the clones is not present; checked against another copy, under half of the missing clones reflect an unresolved V gene, and the others are unexplained. For V, J and clone size, that table is used; D and trimming come from the DNA. The sample table records 400,000 to 450,000 clones; over 75% of these occur just once. The ten largest clones represent roughly 1.6% of the sample.

The chain links TRBV2 with TRBJ2-7; 10 bases in the junction line up with TRBD1. The receptor was isolated from a woman aged 35 to 49 with COVID-19, enrolled during active disease. The sequenced sample was peripheral blood. The CDR3 reads as follows: CASSRDRGGEQYF. The sequence in DNA is TGTGCCAGCAGCCGGGACAGGGGTGGCGAGCAGTACTTC. Full variable domain (CDR3 extended with the reference TRBV2 and TRBJ2-7 proteins): EPEVTQTPSHQVTQMGQEVILRCVPISNHLYFYWYRQILGQKVEFLVSFYNNEISEKSEIFDDQFSVERPDGSNFTLKIRSTKLEDSAMYFCASSRDRGGEQYFGPGTRLTVT.